This T cell receptor (beta chain) was captured by sequencing in a study of T cells in localized non-small cell lung cancer. Sequencing used immunoSEQ multiplex PCR; TCRdb keeps in-frame clones, though not all of them. The data contain around 130,000 clones, roughly 90% of them seen just once; the ten biggest clones take up around 1.7%. CDR3 length equals 16 residues. The germline V gene has CDR1 MNHEY and CDR2 SVGAGI. V gave up 4 bases and J gave up 4 bases, with 14 bases separating them. Study-level findings and limits: Tumor samples were not multi-region, leaving intratumor heterogeneity unexcluded. The appearance of a median 57 of the top 100 tumor clones was seen in adjacent lung. An association was observed between higher blood T cell density and longer overall survival.

To note about this clone: Its target is not known.

The receptor's source is a female donor older than 55 with stage I lung adenocarcinoma. Sequencing used peripheral blood, obtained before any cancer treatment. J is TRBJ2-6 and V is TRBV6-5; D not resolved. CDR3 nucleotides: TGTGCCAGCAGTTCTATTCGTAGTTACGGGGCCAACGTCCTGACTTTC. Its protein product is CASSSIRSYGANVLTF.